Listed below are T cell receptor beta chains from one sample, sequenced in a study of blood T cell repertoires in COVID-19. The assay was immunoSEQ multiplex PCR, and TCRdb's table has in-frame clones only and misses some. Here the sample spans 31,000 or so clones, 85% to 90% being singletons. What was sequenced was peripheral blood. All receptors come from a man of 80 years or more with acute or convalescent COVID-19. Both conserved end residues are part of each CDR3. Fields, in order: clone size, V gene, J gene, D gene, CDR3 protein, CDR3 DNA. The D gene is left open where the match is weak. Clone size appears in some rows only: once, few, many, or a class for an expanded clone.

abundance: .
v_gene: TRBV10-2
j_gene: TRBJ1-4
d_gene: .
CDR3aa: CASRSRATNEKLFF
CDR3nt: TGCGCCAGCAGGTCCAGGGCAACTAATGAAAAACTGTTTTTT

abundance: once
v_gene: TRBV11-2
j_gene: TRBJ2-5
d_gene: TRBD1
CDR3aa: CASSTDRAETQYF
CDR3nt: TGTGCCAGCAGCACCGACAGGGCCGAGACCCAGTACTTC

abundance: .
v_gene: TRBV6-5
j_gene: TRBJ1-5
d_gene: .
CDR3aa: CASRRDGLNQPQHF
CDR3nt: TGTGCCAGCAGGCGGGACGGACTCAATCAGCCCCAGCATTTT

abundance: .
v_gene: TRBV6-5
j_gene: TRBJ2-7
d_gene: TRBD1
CDR3aa: CASSQRDRGGEQYF
CDR3nt: TGTGCCAGCAGTCAAAGGGACAGGGGGGGAGAGCAGTACTTC

abundance: .
v_gene: TRBV3-1/TRBV3-2
j_gene: TRBJ2-1
d_gene: TRBD2
CDR3aa: CASGERGEQFF
CDR3nt: TGTGCCAGCGGAGAGCGGGGGGAGCAGTTCTTC

abundance: .
v_gene: TRBV5-6
j_gene: TRBJ1-5
d_gene: .
CDR3aa: CASSLTGYYQPQHF
CDR3nt: TGTGCCAGCAGCTTGACAGGGTACTATCAGCCCCAGCATTTT

abundance: once
v_gene: TRBV7-7
j_gene: TRBJ1-3
d_gene: .
CDR3aa: CAQIRADGNTIYF
CDR3nt: TGTGCCCAAATCAGGGCTGATGGAAACACCATATATTTT

abundance: .
v_gene: TRBV7-8
j_gene: TRBJ2-1
d_gene: TRBD2
CDR3aa: CASSLLASGGVWEQFF
CDR3nt: TGTGCCAGCAGCTTACTTGCTAGCGGGGGGGTCTGGGAGCAGTTCTTC

abundance: .
v_gene: TRBV30
j_gene: TRBJ1-2
d_gene: .
CDR3aa: CAWSVGDYGYTF
CDR3nt: TGTGCCTGGAGTGTAGGGGACTATGGCTACACCTTC

abundance: .
v_gene: TRBV10-2
j_gene: TRBJ1-1
d_gene: .
CDR3aa: CASSGAAPGNTEAFF
CDR3nt: TGCGCCAGCAGCGGAGCGGCACCGGGGAACACTGAAGCTTTCTTT

abundance: .
v_gene: TRBV2
j_gene: TRBJ1-3
d_gene: .
CDR3aa: CASRDRISGNTIYF
CDR3nt: TGTGCCAGCAGGGACAGAATCTCTGGAAACACCATATATTTT

abundance: .
v_gene: TRBV11-2
j_gene: TRBJ1-2
d_gene: TRBD1
CDR3aa: CASSPLGQGNRGYGYTF
CDR3nt: TGTGCCAGCAGCCCTCTGGGACAGGGGAACAGAGGCTATGGCTACACCTTC

abundance: .
v_gene: TRBV19
j_gene: TRBJ1-1
d_gene: TRBD1
CDR3aa: CASSPDPEPTGAVTEAFF
CDR3nt: TGTGCCAGTAGTCCGGACCCCGAACCGACAGGGGCGGTCACTGAAGCTTTCTTT

abundance: .
v_gene: TRBV27
j_gene: TRBJ2-3
d_gene: .
CDR3aa: CASTPLAWYSTHTDTQYF
CDR3nt: TGTGCCAGCACCCCCCTAGCCTGGTACTCGACACACACAGATACGCAGTATTTT

abundance: .
v_gene: TRBV12-3/TRBV12-4
j_gene: TRBJ1-2
d_gene: .
CDR3aa: CASSFIPGQGYTF
CDR3nt: TGTGCCAGCAGTTTCATACCAGGGCAGGGCTACACCTTC

abundance: once
v_gene: TRBV19
j_gene: TRBJ2-2
d_gene: TRBD1
CDR3aa: CASTDRVNTGELFF
CDR3nt: TGTGCCAGTACGGACAGGGTCAACACCGGGGAGCTGTTTTTT

abundance: .
v_gene: TRBV25-1
j_gene: TRBJ1-5
d_gene: .
CDR3aa: CASHGAINQPQHF
CDR3nt: TGTGCCAGTCATGGGGCCATCAATCAGCCCCAGCATTTT

abundance: once
v_gene: TRBV19
j_gene: TRBJ1-5
d_gene: .
CDR3aa: CASSSDVYPGEEGNQPQHF
CDR3nt: TGTGCCAGTAGTTCCGACGTTTATCCGGGGGAGGAGGGCAATCAGCCCCAGCATTTT

abundance: .
v_gene: TRBV29-1
j_gene: TRBJ1-1
d_gene: .
CDR3aa: CSVGRQAEAFF
CDR3nt: TGCAGCGTTGGAAGGCAGGCTGAAGCTTTCTTT

abundance: .
v_gene: TRBV5-1
j_gene: TRBJ2-2
d_gene: TRBD2
CDR3aa: CASSPSGNTGELFF
CDR3nt: TGCGCCAGCTCTCCTAGCGGGAACACCGGGGAGCTGTTTTTT

abundance: .
v_gene: TRBV24-1
j_gene: TRBJ2-5
d_gene: TRBD2
CDR3aa: CATSDSQAGGRETQYF
CDR3nt: TGTGCCACCAGTGACAGCCAAGCGGGGGGGCGAGAGACCCAGTACTTC

abundance: .
v_gene: TRBV5-4
j_gene: TRBJ1-4
d_gene: TRBD1
CDR3aa: CASSSGTGDEKLFF
CDR3nt: TGTGCCAGCAGCTCCGGGACAGGGGATGAAAAACTGTTTTTT

abundance: .
v_gene: TRBV15
j_gene: TRBJ2-7
d_gene: TRBD2
CDR3aa: CATSEGLAENSYEQYF
CDR3nt: TGTGCCACCAGCGAAGGACTAGCGGAAAACTCCTACGAGCAGTACTTC

abundance: .
v_gene: TRBV7-9
j_gene: TRBJ1-1
d_gene: .
CDR3aa: CASSSPSFGTEAFF
CDR3nt: TGTGCCAGCAGCTCTCCATCTTTCGGCACTGAAGCTTTCTTT

abundance: .
v_gene: TRBV7-9
j_gene: TRBJ2-2
d_gene: .
CDR3aa: CASSLNTGELFF
CDR3nt: TGTGCCAGCAGCCTCAACACCGGGGAGCTGTTTTTT

abundance: .
v_gene: TRBV5-6
j_gene: TRBJ1-2
d_gene: .
CDR3aa: CASSLWGDGYTF
CDR3nt: TGTGCCAGCAGCTTGTGGGGGGATGGCTACACCTTC

abundance: .
v_gene: TRBV19
j_gene: TRBJ1-1
d_gene: TRBD1
CDR3aa: CASSMPGGRDTEAFF
CDR3nt: TGTGCCAGTAGTATGCCAGGGGGAAGGGACACTGAAGCTTTCTTT

abundance: .
v_gene: TRBV3-1/TRBV3-2
j_gene: TRBJ2-7
d_gene: .
CDR3aa: CASSHPRGEQYF
CDR3nt: TGTGCCAGCAGTCACCCGCGGGGCGAGCAGTACTTC

abundance: .
v_gene: TRBV12-3/TRBV12-4
j_gene: TRBJ1-4
d_gene: TRBD1
CDR3aa: CASSPRDRDELFF
CDR3nt: TGTGCCAGCAGTCCCCGGGACAGGGACGAACTGTTTTTT

abundance: .
v_gene: TRBV9
j_gene: TRBJ1-2
d_gene: TRBD1
CDR3aa: CASTRTGGIGYTF
CDR3nt: TGTGCCAGCACCAGGACAGGGGGCATTGGCTACACCTTC

abundance: .
v_gene: TRBV27
j_gene: TRBJ1-5
d_gene: TRBD1
CDR3aa: CASRTGVISNQPQHF
CDR3nt: TGTGCCAGTAGGACAGGGGTCATTAGCAATCAGCCCCAGCATTTT

abundance: .
v_gene: TRBV9
j_gene: TRBJ1-1
d_gene: .
CDR3aa: CASSVKPGTEAFF
CDR3nt: TGTGCCAGCAGCGTTAAACCGGGCACTGAAGCTTTCTTT

abundance: .
v_gene: TRBV20-1
j_gene: TRBJ2-7
d_gene: .
CDR3aa: CSARQSYEQYF
CDR3nt: TGCAGTGCGAGACAGTCCTACGAGCAGTACTTC

abundance: .
v_gene: TRBV19
j_gene: TRBJ1-2
d_gene: .
CDR3aa: CASKGGLYGYTF
CDR3nt: TGTGCCAGTAAGGGAGGGCTCTATGGCTACACCTTC

abundance: .
v_gene: TRBV20-1
j_gene: TRBJ2-7
d_gene: .
CDR3aa: CSARGAYEQYF
CDR3nt: TGCAGTGCTAGAGGGGCATACGAGCAGTACTTC

abundance: .
v_gene: TRBV24-1
j_gene: TRBJ1-1
d_gene: .
CDR3aa: CATRGTQGNTEAFF
CDR3nt: TGTGCCACGCGTGGGACACAGGGCAACACTGAAGCTTTCTTT

abundance: few
v_gene: TRBV5-4
j_gene: TRBJ1-1
d_gene: .
CDR3aa: CASSLDRITEAFF
CDR3nt: TGTGCCAGCAGCTTGGACAGAATAACTGAAGCTTTCTTT

abundance: .
v_gene: TRBV3-1/TRBV3-2
j_gene: TRBJ1-2
d_gene: .
CDR3aa: CASSPLGPPSYGYTF
CDR3nt: TGTGCCAGCAGCCCCCTGGGGCCCCCGAGCTATGGCTACACCTTC

abundance: .
v_gene: TRBV7-9
j_gene: TRBJ2-3
d_gene: TRBD2
CDR3aa: CASSPPGGSTDTQYF
CDR3nt: TGTGCCAGCAGCCCCCCCGGGGGGAGCACAGATACGCAGTATTTT

abundance: .
v_gene: TRBV19
j_gene: TRBJ1-5
d_gene: .
CDR3aa: CASSMGRGGNQPQHF
CDR3nt: TGTGCCAGTAGTATGGGCAGGGGTGGCAATCAGCCCCAGCATTTT

abundance: .
v_gene: TRBV11-3
j_gene: TRBJ2-5
d_gene: .
CDR3aa: CASSLGWGRETQYF
CDR3nt: TGTGCCAGCAGCTTAGGGTGGGGGCGAGAGACCCAGTACTTC

abundance: .
v_gene: TRBV6-5
j_gene: TRBJ1-1
d_gene: TRBD1
CDR3aa: CASDPRPGGSEAFF
CDR3nt: TGTGCCAGCGATCCCAGGCCAGGGGGCAGTGAAGCTTTCTTT

abundance: .
v_gene: TRBV7-9
j_gene: TRBJ2-3
d_gene: .
CDR3aa: CASSLEAGTDTQYF
CDR3nt: TGTGCCAGCAGCTTAGAGGCGGGGACAGATACGCAGTATTTT

abundance: .
v_gene: TRBV5-1
j_gene: TRBJ2-7
d_gene: TRBD1
CDR3aa: CASSPGTGGRGEQYF
CDR3nt: TGCGCCAGCAGCCCCGGGACAGGGGGCCGCGGCGAGCAGTACTTC

abundance: .
v_gene: TRBV3-1/TRBV3-2
j_gene: TRBJ2-6
d_gene: TRBD1
CDR3aa: CASSWTGNYGANVLTF
CDR3nt: TGTGCCAGCAGCTGGACAGGAAATTACGGGGCCAACGTCCTGACTTTC

abundance: few
v_gene: TRBV20-1
j_gene: TRBJ1-1
d_gene: TRBD1
CDR3aa: CSANRGSEAFF
CDR3nt: TGCAGTGCTAACAGGGGTTCTGAAGCTTTCTTT

abundance: few
v_gene: TRBV9
j_gene: TRBJ2-5
d_gene: .
CDR3aa: CASSVAEETQYF
CDR3nt: TGTGCCAGCAGCGTAGCGGAAGAGACCCAGTACTTC

abundance: few
v_gene: TRBV28
j_gene: TRBJ1-4
d_gene: .
CDR3aa: CASSGPATNEKLFF
CDR3nt: TGTGCCAGCAGTGGGCCGGCAACTAATGAAAAACTGTTTTTT

abundance: .
v_gene: TRBV3-1/TRBV3-2
j_gene: TRBJ2-7
d_gene: .
CDR3aa: CASRGKGEIYEQYF
CDR3nt: TGTGCCAGCAGGGGGAAAGGGGAAATCTACGAGCAGTACTTC

abundance: .
v_gene: TRBV20-1
j_gene: TRBJ2-2
d_gene: TRBD2
CDR3aa: CSASAAGGRGTGELFF
CDR3nt: TGCAGTGCTAGTGCCGCGGGGGGGCGGGGCACCGGGGAGCTGTTTTTT

abundance: .
v_gene: TRBV2
j_gene: TRBJ1-5
d_gene: .
CDR3aa: CASSGDQGSLQPQHF
CDR3nt: TGTGCCAGCAGTGGGGATCAGGGGAGTCTCCAGCCCCAGCATTTT

abundance: .
v_gene: TRBV5-1
j_gene: TRBJ2-1
d_gene: TRBD2
CDR3aa: CASSLRLAGGYNEQFF
CDR3nt: TGCGCCAGCAGCTTGAGGCTAGCGGGGGGTTACAATGAGCAGTTCTTC

abundance: once
v_gene: TRBV2
j_gene: TRBJ1-4
d_gene: TRBD1
CDR3aa: CASSAQLGTGEKKLFF
CDR3nt: TGTGCCAGCAGCGCTCAACTCGGGACAGGGGAGAAAAAACTGTTTTTT

abundance: .
v_gene: TRBV9
j_gene: TRBJ2-2
d_gene: .
CDR3aa: CASSAAGVTGELFF
CDR3nt: TGTGCCAGCAGCGCCGCAGGGGTCACCGGGGAGCTGTTTTTT